A selection of T cell receptor beta chains follows, all from one sample in a study of blood T cell repertoires in COVID-19. Using immunoSEQ multiplex PCR, the repertoire was profiled, and TCRdb retains in-frame clones only, with some absent. Among about 36,000 clones listed, about 81% were seen once. Sequenced material: peripheral blood. These receptors all come from a human donor in a cohort sampled during active or convalescent COVID-19. The donor label of this sample is uncertain. CDR3s include the opening cysteine and the closing phenylalanine or tryptophan. A D gene is named only where the DNA matches it firmly. Where a row states a size, it is once, few, many or the class of an expanded clone; other rows omit it.

j_call,clone_size,d_call,v_call,cdr3_nt,cdr3_aa
TRBJ2-1,NA,NA,TRBV19,TGTGCCAGTAGTATACAGTCGGTGGGCGAGCAGTTCTTC,CASSIQSVGEQFF
TRBJ1-6,NA,TRBD1,TRBV11-2,TGTGCCAGCAGCCCCCGGGACAGAAGCTCCTATAATTCACCCCTCCACTTT,CASSPRDRSSYNSPLHF
TRBJ1-5,NA,NA,TRBV6-1,TGTGCCAGCAGTGATTTATCGATCGGGGGGTTCAATCAGCCCCAGCATTTT,CASSDLSIGGFNQPQHF
TRBJ1-2,NA,NA,TRBV24-1,TGTGCCACCAGTGATTCTCAGGGGCTTAGCTACACCTTC,CATSDSQGLSYTF
TRBJ2-7,NA,TRBD2,TRBV19,TGTGCCAGTAGTACTTCAGGACTAGCGGGCCGTTACGAGCAGTACTTC,CASSTSGLAGRYEQYF
TRBJ2-3,NA,NA,TRBV5-1,TGCGCCAGCAGCTTGGGGGGCTCAGATACGCAGTATTTT,CASSLGGSDTQYF
TRBJ2-2,NA,NA,TRBV19,TGTGCCAGTAGTATTTCAGGAAACACCGGGGAGCTGTTTTTT,CASSISGNTGELFF
TRBJ2-7,NA,TRBD1,TRBV4-1,TGCGCCAGCAGACAACCGGGACAGGGCTACGAGCAGTACTTC,CASRQPGQGYEQYF
TRBJ2-1,NA,TRBD2,TRBV5-1,TGCGCCAGCAGCCTAGCGGGAGACAACCTCTACAATGAGCAGTTCTTC,CASSLAGDNLYNEQFF
TRBJ2-1,NA,TRBD2,TRBV6-5,TGTGCCAGCAAGGCTAGCGGATACAATGAGCAGTTCTTC,CASKASGYNEQFF
TRBJ1-6,NA,NA,TRBV7-2,TGTGCCAGCAGCCCTCCGGGGTCCTTCTCCTATAATTCACCCCTCCACTTT,CASSPPGSFSYNSPLHF
TRBJ1-2,NA,TRBD1,TRBV19,TGTGCCAGTAGCCCTGAGGACAGGCCTAACTATGGCTACACCTTC,CASSPEDRPNYGYTF
TRBJ2-2,NA,NA,TRBV29-1,TGCAGCGTTATTTCGGAGGCCGGGGAGCTGTTTTTT,CSVISEAGELFF
TRBJ1-2,NA,TRBD1,TRBV19,TGTGCCAGTAGTTATAACGGACAGGGGGCTGACTATGGCTACACCTTC,CASSYNGQGADYGYTF
TRBJ2-3,NA,TRBD2,TRBV9,TGTGCCAGCAGCGTAGCGGCGGGAGGCGTCACAGATACGCAGTATTTT,CASSVAAGGVTDTQYF
TRBJ2-5,once,TRBD2,TRBV2,TGTGCCAGCAGTGGGACTAGGGTCGAGACCCAGTACTTC,CASSGTRVETQYF
TRBJ2-1,NA,TRBD1,TRBV7-6,TGTGCCAGCAGCCTACCGGGAAGGGGGCGGAATGAGCAGTTCTTC,CASSLPGRGRNEQFF
TRBJ1-4,NA,NA,TRBV18,TGTGCCAGCTCTCCCCGGAGGAACAAGGATGAAAAACTGTTTTTT,CASSPRRNKDEKLFF
TRBJ2-5,NA,TRBD1,TRBV3-1/TRBV3-2,TGTGCCAGCAGCCATTCCGGGACAGGGACCATGGGGACCCAGTACTTC,CASSHSGTGTMGTQYF
TRBJ1-1,NA,NA,TRBV25-1,TGTGCCAGCAGTGAATCGGGGGGGATGGGTGAAGCTTTCTTT,CASSESGGMGEAFF
TRBJ1-4,NA,NA,TRBV5-4,TGTGCCAGCAGCTCCCTTCGGGGTGGAACTAATGAAAAACTGTTTTTT,CASSSLRGGTNEKLFF
TRBJ2-2,few,NA,TRBV7-6,TGTGCCAGCAGCTTAGCGGGAGTTTTGACCGGGGAGCTGTTTTTT,CASSLAGVLTGELFF
TRBJ2-1,NA,TRBD1,TRBV27,TGTGCCAGCAGATACAGGGACAGGGGGGTCAATGAGCAGTTCTTC,CASRYRDRGVNEQFF
TRBJ2-2,NA,TRBD1,TRBV7-3,TGTGCCAGCAGCTTCACTACAGGGGCCGACACCGGGGAGCTGTTTTTT,CASSFTTGADTGELFF
TRBJ1-1,NA,NA,TRBV11-3,TGTGCCAGCAGCAAAGACAGCTTGAACACTGAAGCTTTCTTT,CASSKDSLNTEAFF
TRBJ1-1,NA,TRBD1,TRBV2,TGTGCCAGCAAGTACAGGGGAGGTGTCATGAACACTGAAGCTTTCTTT,CASKYRGGVMNTEAFF
TRBJ1-4,NA,TRBD1,TRBV30,TGTGCCTGGAGGGGAACAGGGGGTTATGAAAAACTGTTTTTT,CAWRGTGGYEKLFF
TRBJ1-2,once,NA,TRBV6-5,TGTGCCAGTTCCCGGGGGGTTTATGGCTACACCTTC,CASSRGVYGYTF
TRBJ1-1,NA,TRBD1,TRBV5-1,TGCGCCAGCAGCCGGGACAGCGACACTGAAGCTTTCTTT,CASSRDSDTEAFF
TRBJ2-3,NA,TRBD2,TRBV9,TGTGCCAGCAGCGTAGACACTAGCGGGTATACGCAGTATTTT,CASSVDTSGYTQYF
TRBJ1-1,NA,NA,TRBV7-8,TGTGCCAGCAGCTTTTTCAGGGCTGGGGCTGAAGCTTTCTTT,CASSFFRAGAEAFF
TRBJ2-1,NA,NA,TRBV7-2,TGTGCCAGCAGCTTAAGCGGAAGCTCCTACAATGAGCAGTTCTTC,CASSLSGSSYNEQFF
TRBJ2-3,NA,NA,TRBV11-2,TGTGCCAGCAGCTTATCGACGGGAAGCACAGATACGCAGTATTTT,CASSLSTGSTDTQYF
TRBJ2-3,NA,TRBD2,TRBV2,TGTGCCAGCAGTGAAACGGGGGGGGGAGATACGCAGTATTTT,CASSETGGGDTQYF
TRBJ2-3,NA,TRBD2,TRBV4-3,TGCGCCAGCAGCCAAGGGACTAGCGGGAGTTATACGCAGTATTTT,CASSQGTSGSYTQYF
TRBJ2-5,NA,NA,TRBV7-2,TGTGCCAGCAGCCGGGTCCAACTAGAGACCCAGTACTTC,CASSRVQLETQYF
TRBJ2-7,NA,NA,TRBV9,TGTGCCAGCAGCGTAGGGGACACCCTCTACGAGCAGTACTTC,CASSVGDTLYEQYF
TRBJ2-6,NA,NA,TRBV7-2,TGTGCCAGCAGCTTAGGCGGATCTGGGGCCAACGTCCTGACTTTC,CASSLGGSGANVLTF
TRBJ2-7,NA,NA,TRBV24-1,TGTGCCACCAGTGATTCCGGGAGCAAGTACTTC,CATSDSGSKYF
TRBJ2-5,few,NA,TRBV6-6,TGTGCCAGCACGAAGCGGCCCCAAGAGACCCAGTACTTC,CASTKRPQETQYF
TRBJ2-4,NA,NA,TRBV11-3,TGTGCCAGCAGCTCCTTCTTAGCCAAAAACATTCAGTACTTC,CASSSFLAKNIQYF
TRBJ2-1,NA,TRBD2,TRBV6-6,TGTGCCAGCAGTACCGGGACTAGCGGTTACAATGAGCAGTTCTTC,CASSTGTSGYNEQFF
TRBJ1-2,NA,NA,TRBV15,TGTGCCACCAGCAGCAGGGGAGGGGATGGCTACACCTTC,CATSSRGGDGYTF
TRBJ2-2,once,TRBD1,TRBV5-8,TGTGCCAGCAGCCTACCTGGACAGGGGTCCGGGGAGCTGTTTTTT,CASSLPGQGSGELFF
TRBJ2-1,NA,TRBD2,TRBV11-2,TGTGCCAGCAGCTTAGTCGGTAGCGGGAGTGGTGAGCAGTTCTTC,CASSLVGSGSGEQFF
TRBJ2-2,NA,NA,TRBV9,TGTGCCAGCAGCGTACAAAGGGGAAGGTTTAGCGGATACACCGAGGAGCTGTTTTTT,CASSVQRGRFSGYTEELFF
TRBJ2-7,NA,NA,TRBV7-2,TGTGCCAGCAGCTTTGGGGGGGCCATCTACGAGCAGTACTTC,CASSFGGAIYEQYF
TRBJ2-7,NA,NA,TRBV28,TGTGCCAGCAGGCGCGGAGTTGGTGAGCAGTACTTC,CASRRGVGEQYF
TRBJ1-4,NA,TRBD1,TRBV18,TGTGCCAGCTCACCAAAGACAGGGAGGGAAAAACTGTTTTTT,CASSPKTGREKLFF
TRBJ1-3,NA,TRBD1,TRBV19,TGTGCCAGTAGTATAGATCAGACAGGGTCAGGAAACACCATATATTTT,CASSIDQTGSGNTIYF
TRBJ2-7,NA,TRBD1,TRBV30,TGTGCCTGGAGCACGGGACAGTCTTACGAGCAGTACTTC,CAWSTGQSYEQYF
TRBJ2-1,NA,TRBD2,TRBV9,TGTGCCAGCAGCTCTAGCGGGAGGGCCGTGCAGTTCTTC,CASSSSGRAVQFF
TRBJ1-2,NA,TRBD1,TRBV12-3/TRBV12-4,TGTGCCAGCAGTCTCGGGACAGCTGGCTACACCTTC,CASSLGTAGYTF
TRBJ1-1,NA,TRBD1,TRBV5-1,TGCGCCAGCAGCTTCACGACAGGGGTAGAGGCTGAAGCTTTCTTT,CASSFTTGVEAEAFF
TRBJ2-7,NA,NA,TRBV4-1,TGCGCCAGCAGCCTCCGGGACACCTACGAGCAGTACTTC,CASSLRDTYEQYF